The T cell receptor (beta chain) described here comes from a study of cytomegalovirus exposure and HLA in healthy donors. The CDR3 has 16 amino acids. Looked up from germline, CDR1 is SNHLY and CDR2 is FYNNEI. Turning to this clone: Its specificity is unknown. One end of the junction does not line up with germline, which may come from a read error.

Notes on the study in general: Clonal expansion, a later analysis showed, was greater in HLA-associated TCR beta chains than in equally common others.

Primers for the PCR totalled 60 Vbeta and 13 Jbeta. Produced via immunoSEQ multiplex PCR; TCRdb's table is partial and in-frame only. The repertoire holds tens of thousands of clones, with approximately 70% as singletons. Sequenced input: PBMCs. V gene TRBV2 combines with J gene TRBJ2-3; 7 bases fit TRBD1. The receptor was isolated from a male donor in good health and CMV-seropositive. This CDR3 is CAGSPPTGWGTDTQYF. Written as DNA, the CDR3 is TGTGCCGGCAGTCCCCCGACAGGGTGGGGCACAGATACGCAGTATTTT.